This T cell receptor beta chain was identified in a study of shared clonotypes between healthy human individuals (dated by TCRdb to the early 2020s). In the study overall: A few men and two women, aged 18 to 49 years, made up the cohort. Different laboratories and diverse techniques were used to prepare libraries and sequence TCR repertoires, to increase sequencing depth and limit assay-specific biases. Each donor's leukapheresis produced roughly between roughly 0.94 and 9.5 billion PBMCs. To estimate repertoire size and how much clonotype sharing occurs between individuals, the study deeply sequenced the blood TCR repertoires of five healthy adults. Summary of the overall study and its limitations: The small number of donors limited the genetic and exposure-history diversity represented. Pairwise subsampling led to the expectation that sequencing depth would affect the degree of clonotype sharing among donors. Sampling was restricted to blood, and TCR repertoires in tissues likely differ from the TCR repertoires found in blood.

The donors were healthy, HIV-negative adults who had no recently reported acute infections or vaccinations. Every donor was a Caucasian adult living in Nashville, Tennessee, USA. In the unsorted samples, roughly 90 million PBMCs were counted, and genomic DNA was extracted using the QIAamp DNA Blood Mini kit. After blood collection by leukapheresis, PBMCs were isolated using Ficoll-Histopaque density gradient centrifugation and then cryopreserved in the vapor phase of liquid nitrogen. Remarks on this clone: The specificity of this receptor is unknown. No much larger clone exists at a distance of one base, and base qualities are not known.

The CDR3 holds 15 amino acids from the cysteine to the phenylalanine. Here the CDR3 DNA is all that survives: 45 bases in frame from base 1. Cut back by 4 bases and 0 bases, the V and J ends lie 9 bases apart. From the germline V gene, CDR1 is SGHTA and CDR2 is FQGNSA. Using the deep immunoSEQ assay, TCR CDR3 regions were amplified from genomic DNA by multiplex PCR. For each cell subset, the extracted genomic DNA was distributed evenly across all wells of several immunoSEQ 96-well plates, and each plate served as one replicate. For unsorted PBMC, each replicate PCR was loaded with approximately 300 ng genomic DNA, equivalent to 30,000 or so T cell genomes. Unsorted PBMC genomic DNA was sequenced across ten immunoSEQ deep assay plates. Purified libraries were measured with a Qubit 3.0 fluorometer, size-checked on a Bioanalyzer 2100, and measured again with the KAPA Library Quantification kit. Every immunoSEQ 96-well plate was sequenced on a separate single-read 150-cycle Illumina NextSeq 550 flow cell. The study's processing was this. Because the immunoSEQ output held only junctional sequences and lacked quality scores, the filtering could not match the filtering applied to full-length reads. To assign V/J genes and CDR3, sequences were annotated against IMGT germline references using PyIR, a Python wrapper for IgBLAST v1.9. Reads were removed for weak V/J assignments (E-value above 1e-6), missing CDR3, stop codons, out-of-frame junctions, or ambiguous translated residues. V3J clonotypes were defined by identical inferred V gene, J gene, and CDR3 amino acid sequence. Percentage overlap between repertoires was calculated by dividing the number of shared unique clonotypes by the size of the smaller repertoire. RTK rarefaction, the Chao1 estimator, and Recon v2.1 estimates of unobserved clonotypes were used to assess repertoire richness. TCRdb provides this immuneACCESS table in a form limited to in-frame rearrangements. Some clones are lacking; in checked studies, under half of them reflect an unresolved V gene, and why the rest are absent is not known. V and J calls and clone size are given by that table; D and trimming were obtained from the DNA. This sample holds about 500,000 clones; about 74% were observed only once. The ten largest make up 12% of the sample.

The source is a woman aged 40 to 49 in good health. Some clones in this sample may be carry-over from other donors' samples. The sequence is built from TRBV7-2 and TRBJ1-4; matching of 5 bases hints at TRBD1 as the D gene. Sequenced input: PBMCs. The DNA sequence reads TGTGCCAGCAGCTCCGGACACTCAACTAATGAAAAACTGTTTTTT. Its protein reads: CASSSGHSTNEKLFF. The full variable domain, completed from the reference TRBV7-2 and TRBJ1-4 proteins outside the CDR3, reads GAGVSQSPSNKVTEKGKDVELRCDPISGHTALYWYRQSLGQGLEFLIYFQGNSAPDKSGLPSDRFSAERTGGSVSTLTIQRTQQEDSAVYLCASSSGHSTNEKLFFGSGTQLSVL.